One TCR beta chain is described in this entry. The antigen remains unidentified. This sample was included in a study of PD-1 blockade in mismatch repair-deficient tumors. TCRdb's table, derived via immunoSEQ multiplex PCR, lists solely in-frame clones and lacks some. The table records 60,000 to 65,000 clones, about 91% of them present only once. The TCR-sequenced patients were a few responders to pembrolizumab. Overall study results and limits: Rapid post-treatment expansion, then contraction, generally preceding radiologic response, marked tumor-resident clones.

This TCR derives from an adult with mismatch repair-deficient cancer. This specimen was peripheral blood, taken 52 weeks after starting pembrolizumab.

The CDR3 spells CASSPLGRYNEQFF. The CDR3 DNA is TGTGCCAGCAGCCCCCTCGGGAGATACAATGAGCAGTTCTTC. The chain employs TRBV7-9 and TRBJ2-1; a weak D match, TRBD2 (6 bases). Germline CDR1 is SEHNR and CDR2 is FQNEAQ (reference sequence). The CDR3 is made up of 14 amino acids. V lost 5 bases and J lost 4, with 12 bases in between.